The 25 T cell receptor beta chains reported below all come from one sample, sequenced in a study of T-cell memory formation after mild COVID-19 (dated by TCRdb to the early 2020s). Library method: 5' RACE. Sequencing was performed on an Illumina NovaSeq 6000. TCRdb cleaned the public reads at Q25 with fastp, built clones with MiXCR and kept in-frame beta chains. Rows with a matching CDR3 protein are joined into one entry that keeps the most common DNA and genes. This sample gives hundreds of thousands of distinct CDR3 sequences in total; about a sixth of them show up just once. Jointly, the top ten make up 12% of the sample. The source material was PBMCs or a T cell subset sorted from them (not recorded which). The receptor source for this set is an adult woman who had mild COVID-19 (a few samples of this study predate the infection). The sample titles of this study are shuffled in the database, so cell type and time point are left out; the donor was told from shared clones.

The genes are TRBV29-1 and TRBJ2-5, with 8 nucleotides matching TRBD2. This CDR3 is 14 amino acids long. V gave up 4 bases and J gave up 7 bases; unmatched junction bases: 11. Germline V CDR1 and CDR2: SQVTM, ANQGSEA. The CDR3 spells CSVAGGGPTWTQYF. The CDR3 nucleotides read TGCAGCGTTGCTGGCGGGGGGCCCACATGGACCCAGTACTTC.

The gene calls are TRBV7-3 and TRBJ2-1; 9 bases match TRBD2. Trimming at V came to 1 base and at J to 4 bases, leaving 2 bases not matched to a gene. CDR3 length: 15 residues. Germline V CDR1 and CDR2: SGHTA, FQGTGA. CDR3 residues: CASSLMTSGYNEQFF. CDR3 bases: TGTGCCAGCAGCTTAATGACTAGCGGATACAATGAGCAGTTCTTC.

This clonotype turned up a few times. This chain connects TRBV5-4 to TRBJ2-3; no firm D call. The V gene's germline CDR1 is SGHNT and CDR2 YYREEE (reference sequence). Trimming removed 2 bases at V and 2 bases at J, with 9 bases between. This CDR3 has 14 amino acids. CDR3 DNA sequence: TGTGCCAGCAGCTTTCCCGAGATCACAGATACGCAGTATTTT. As protein: CASSFPEITDTQYF.

The chain uses TRBV6-2 or TRBV6-3 and TRBJ2-7, with 9 bases aligning to TRBD2. J gave up 7 bases and V 2 bases, and 9 bases lay outside the gene matches. The CDR3 totals 15 residues. Germline assignment: CDR1 MNHEY and CDR2 SVGEGT. The CDR3 loop reads CASSYLGLARYEQYF. CDR3 coding DNA: TGTGCCAGCAGTTACCTGGGACTAGCTCGTTATGAGCAGTACTTC.

The gene calls are TRBV7-2 and TRBJ2-1; TRBD2 agrees at 13 bases. The CDR3 contains 18 residues. The trim removed 5 bases at V and 4 bases at J, leaving 11 bases unmatched. CDR1 is SGHTA and CDR2 is FQGNSA in the germline V gene. The CDR3 is CASSRRTSGSRAYNEQFF. CDR3 DNA sequence: TGTGCCAGCAGCAGACGGACTAGCGGGAGTAGGGCTTACAATGAGCAGTTCTTC.

This chain joins TRBV20-1 and TRBJ1-1, with TRBD1 matching over 9 bases. The CDR3 extends over 13 amino acids. The germline V gene has CDR1 DFQATT and CDR2 SNEGSKA (reference sequence). Losses at the gene ends were 3 bases for V and 5 bases for J; bases not matched to a gene: 4. CDR3 sequence: CSASGDRVTEAFF. The CDR3 DNA follows: TGCAGTGCTAGTGGGGACAGGGTTACTGAAGCTTTCTTT.

V usage is TRBV6-5 and J usage is TRBJ2-7; 9 bases match TRBD2. Germline assignment: CDR1 MNHEY and CDR2 SVGAGI. The CDR3 is made up of 14 amino acids. Trimming cost V 6 bases and J 4 bases; bases outside gene matches: 7. The CDR3 sequence: CASRRLAVGYEQYF. The CDR3 nucleotides read TGTGCCAGCAGACGACTAGCGGTGGGATACGAGCAGTACTTC.

The gene calls are TRBV12-3 or TRBV12-4 and TRBJ2-7; 7 bases line up with TRBD1. There are 16 residues in the CDR3. After removal of 2 bases from V and 2 bases from J, the junction contained 9 bases not matched to a gene. This CDR3 reads CASSLSTGVQTYEQYF. In nucleotides, the CDR3 is TGTGCCAGCAGTTTATCCACAGGGGTGCAAACCTACGAGCAGTACTTC.

This clonotype was detected only a few times. The chain joins TRBV6-6 to TRBJ1-5; D call uncertain. The CDR3 totals 14 residues. The germline V gene encodes CDR1 MNHNY and CDR2 SVGAGI (reference sequence). Trimming left V 3 bases short and J 0 bases short, with 6 bases between. This CDR3 is CASSYLNSNQPQHF. The CDR3, as DNA: TGTGCCAGCAGTTATTTAAATAGCAATCAGCCCCAGCATTTT.

This clonotype came up a few times. The rearrangement links TRBV7-2 to TRBJ2-3; no reliable D call. The ends were cut back, 5 bases at V and 0 bases at J, with 9 bases in the middle. The CDR3 contains 14 residues. Per germline, CDR1 SGHTA and CDR2 FQGNSA. CDR3 in amino acids: CASSRPGSTDTQYF. CDR3 DNA: TGTGCCAGCAGCCGGCCAGGCAGCACAGATACGCAGTATTTT. Using reference TRBV7-2 and TRBJ2-3 for the parts outside the CDR3, the full variable domain is GAGVSQSPSNKVTEKGKDVELRCDPISGHTALYWYRQSLGQGLEFLIYFQGNSAPDKSGLPSDRFSAERTGGSVSTLTIQRTQQEDSAVYLCASSRPGSTDTQYFGPGTRLTVL.

Ten or more counts support this clonotype. The chain links TRBV7-2 to TRBJ1-1, with 9 nucleotides matching TRBD1. Unmatched junction bases numbered 19, after V lost 4 bases and J lost 7 bases. Germline V gives CDR1 SGHTA, CDR2 FQGNSA. There are 18 residues in the CDR3. The CDR3 is CASSSSTGTGYRGIEAFF. In DNA, the CDR3 is TGTGCCAGCAGCTCTAGCACCGGGACAGGGTACCGCGGAATTGAAGCTTTCTTT.

The gene calls are TRBV4-1 and TRBJ1-1, with D hard to call. Germline lookup yields CDR1 MGHRA and CDR2 YSYEKL. CDR3 length: 14 residues. V dropped 1 base and J dropped 4 bases, with 10 bases sitting between them. The CDR3: CASSQALSGTEAFF. Here the CDR3 DNA reads TGCGCCAGCAGCCAAGCCCTGTCGGGCACTGAAGCTTTCTTT.

V and J are TRBV7-9 and TRBJ1-2; perhaps TRBD1 as D (6 bases). The V end was cut by 5 bases, the J end by 0 bases, with 19 bases between. Looked up from germline, CDR1 is SEHNR and CDR2 is FQNEAQ (reference sequence). The length of the CDR3 is 17 residues. This CDR3 reads CASSPLPGAAANYGYTF. The CDR3 DNA reads TGTGCCAGCAGCCCGTTACCGGGGGCAGCGGCTAACTATGGCTACACCTTC.

The rearrangement links TRBV4-3 to TRBJ2-1; 9 bases fit TRBD1. The CDR3 length is 15 residues. After removal of 4 bases from V and 7 bases from J, the junction contained 8 bases not matched to a gene. Looked up from germline, CDR1 is LGHNA and CDR2 is YSLEER. The CDR3 loop reads CASSLTGGTWNEQFF. CDR3 DNA: TGCGCCAGCAGCCTGACAGGGGGAACTTGGAATGAGCAGTTCTTC.

This clonotype was detected many times. The chain recombines TRBV20-1 with TRBJ1-5; 7 bases align to TRBD1. Trimming removed 6 bases from V and 3 bases from J; junction bases left unmatched: 2. The germline CDR1 and CDR2 sequences are DFQATT and SNEGSKA (reference sequence). There are 12 residues in the CDR3. The CDR3 loop reads CSAQGNNQPQHF. DNA for the CDR3: TGCAGTGCACAGGGGAACAATCAGCCCCAGCATTTT.

There are many counts of this clonotype. The chain's CDR3 is CASSLVTSFTYEQYF. In DNA, the CDR3 is TGTGCCAGCAGCTTAGTAACCAGTTTTACCTACGAGCAGTACTTC. The chain has TRBV7-9 and TRBJ2-7, with D hard to call. The CDR3 has 15 residues. Per germline, CDR1 SEHNR and CDR2 FQNEAQ (reference sequence). The V end lost 1 base, the J end lost 2 bases, and 12 bases lay between the germline ends.

The rearrangement uses TRBV29-1 and TRBJ2-6, with D perhaps matching TRBD1 (8 bases). Trimming cost V 6 bases and J 0 bases, with 21 bases left between them. Looked up from germline, CDR1 is SQVTM and CDR2 is ANQGSEA. The CDR3 has 18 residues. In nucleotides, the CDR3 is TGCAGCGTGGCTGGACAGGGAGGGTCCAGCTCTGGGGCCAACGTCCTGACTTTC. Translated, it gives CSVAGQGGSSSGANVLTF.

This clonotype was recorded a few times. The CDR3 nucleotides read TGCGCCAGCAGCCAAGGAACTCTAGCGGGGGCCTACAATGAGCAGTTCTTC. Amino acids: CASSQGTLAGAYNEQFF. The chain is built from TRBV4-1 and TRBJ2-1; 10 nucleotides align to TRBD2. V lost 1 base to trimming and J lost 2 bases; unmatched junction nucleotides: 5. The CDR3 contains 17 residues. Germline loops: CDR1 MGHRA, CDR2 YSYEKL.

This clonotype was seen a few times. The V and J genes are TRBV29-1 and TRBJ1-5, with D maybe TRBD1 (5 bases). The CDR3 length is 15 residues. Germline CDR1 and CDR2: SQVTM and ANQGSEA. V lost 6 bases, J lost 7 bases, and 22 bases lay in between. CDR3 sequence: CSVGDSSLAGQPQHF. For the CDR3, the DNA is TGCAGCGTGGGGGACTCCTCCCTAGCGGGACAGCCCCAGCATTTT.

This sequence joins TRBV15 and TRBJ2-5; 9 positions match TRBD1. V lost 0 bases to trimming and J lost 5 bases; unmatched junction nucleotides: 7. The CDR3 extends over 16 amino acids. Germline V lookup: CDR1 LNHNV, CDR2 YYDKDF (reference sequence). The CDR3 spells CATSRDGTGKVETQYF. CDR3 DNA sequence: TGTGCCACCAGCAGAGATGGGACAGGGAAGGTGGAGACCCAGTACTTC.

This clonotype was found a few times. The chain joins TRBV10-3 to TRBJ1-1, with 7 bases aligning to TRBD1. The V and J ends lost 11 bases and 2 bases, in that order; junction bases with no gene match: 11. Germline lookup yields CDR1 ENHRY and CDR2 SYGVKD. CDR3 size: 14 residues. The CDR3 bases are TGTGCCTCGGGAGGGGACAGTTTCAACACTGAAGCTTTCTTT. Translated, it gives CASGGDSFNTEAFF.

CDR3 region: CASSQVKRDRDRQFF. Written as DNA, the CDR3 is TGTGCCAGCAGCCAAGTTAAGAGGGACCGGGATCGACAGTTCTTC. This sequence joins TRBV14 and TRBJ2-1; the D call may be TRBD1 or TRBD2 (5 bases each). V dropped 1 base and J dropped 13 bases, with 20 bases sitting between them. This CDR3 comprises 15 residues. Germline V gene lookup returns CDR1 SGHDN and CDR2 FVKESK.

There are a few counts of this clonotype. V is TRBV12-3 or TRBV12-4 and J is TRBJ1-4; TRBD1 might be the D (5 bases). Trimming removed 6 bases at V and 8 bases at J, with 13 bases between. CDR3 length equals 13 residues. DNA for the CDR3: TGTGCCAGCAGCGACTTCCGGGGGGAAAAACTGTTTTTT. Translated, it gives CASSDFRGEKLFF.

CDR3 in DNA: TGTGCCAGCAGTGTAACAGGGTCCGGTCAGCCCCAGCATTTT. Residues: CASSVTGSGQPQHF. V usage is TRBV12-3 or TRBV12-4 and J usage is TRBJ1-5, with D possibly being TRBD1 (6 bases). V was cut by 5 bases and J by 6 bases, with 14 bases left in between. The CDR3 is made up of 14 amino acids.

The chain employs TRBV5-6 and TRBJ1-2; TRBD1 is a possible D gene (5 bases). CDR1 is SGHDT and CDR2 is YYEEEE in the germline V gene. The CDR3 is made up of 12 amino acids. V lost 4 bases and J lost 10, with 14 bases in between. CDR3 DNA: TGTGCCAGCAGCCTGGGAGGGGCGGACTACACCTTC. It yields the protein CASSLGGADYTF.